This entry lists 5 T cell receptor beta chains sequenced from one sample in a study of CD8+CD57+ T cells in acquired aplastic anemia (dated by TCRdb to 2016 to 2019). The patients picked for sequencing were ones in whom flow cytometry had shown an expansion of CD8+CD57+ cells. The instrument given in TCRdb is Illumina HiSeq 2000. Genomic DNA served as template for TCR beta VDJ combination and CDR3 sequence profiling. In-frame beta chains were kept once TCRdb had trimmed the public reads at Q25 with fastp and called clones with MiXCR. Under each unique CDR3 protein, matching rows form one entry showing the most common genes and DNA. For this sample the table gives hundreds of thousands of distinct CDR3 sequences, of which less than 35% were detected only once. The top ten constitute under 0.95% of the sample. Sequenced material: sorted CD4+, CD8+, or CD8+CD57+ T cells (not recorded which) from PBMCs. The receptors derive from a human donor with aplastic anemia.

The rearrangement links TRBV20-1 to TRBJ2-7; 11 nucleotides match TRBD2. The J call may not be correct, given that the DNA end is closer to TRBJ2-1. The germline gives CDR1 DFQATT, CDR2 SNEGSKA (reference sequence). This CDR3 comprises 17 residues. Written as DNA, the CDR3 is TGCAGTGCTAGAGTAGTCGATAGCGGGAGGGCCGGGGATGAGCAGTTCTTC. Amino acid sequence: CSARVVDSGRAGDEQFF.

This clonotype has ten or more counts. V and J are TRBV10-1 and TRBJ2-1; D is unresolved. CDR1 is WNHNN, CDR2 SYGVQD, per germline (reference sequence). Trimming took 9 bases from V and 2 from J, leaving 14 bases between them. This CDR3 has 14 residues. CDR3 bases: TGCGCCAGGACCGAAACATCTCCCTACAATGAGCAGTTCTTC. Translated, it gives CARTETSPYNEQFF.

CDR3 coding DNA: TGTGCCAGCAGTTACGTTCCGGGACAGTTTTCCTACGAGCAGTACTTC. This sequence encodes CASSYVPGQFSYEQYF. The V call is TRBV6-5, the J call TRBJ2-7, with TRBD1 identical over 7 bases. With V trimmed by 2 bases and J by 1 base, 8 bases remained unmatched. The CDR3 length is 16 residues. Germline loops: CDR1 MNHEY, CDR2 SVGAGI.

This clonotype was detected once. A single base separates this from a much larger clone, so it may be a read error. The chain combines TRBV4-3 with TRBJ1-2; 8 bases match TRBD1. Germline V lookup: CDR1 LGHNA, CDR2 YSLEER. The CDR3 runs to 15 residues. CDR3 loop: CAGSEGQATNYGYTF. CDR3 coding DNA: TGCGCCGGCAGCGAGGGACAGGCGACCAACTATGGCTACACCTTC.

The rearrangement joins TRBV12-3 or TRBV12-4 to TRBJ1-6; TRBD1 matches 8 bases. J lost 10 bases, V lost 3 bases, and 5 bases had no gene match. The CDR3 runs 14 residues. The CDR3 sequence: CASSLTGADSPLHF. The CDR3, as DNA: TGTGCCAGCAGTTTGACAGGGGCGGACTCACCCCTCCACTTT.